This T cell receptor beta chain was profiled in a study of Tregs in tolerant kidney transplant recipients. Study conclusions and caveats: Findings come from small patient numbers and require larger validation. Activated donor B cell expansion appeared to reveal the most relevant donor-specific TCRbeta repertoire. Biological reproducibility was not directly addressed, but technical replication error appeared minimal.

The CDR3 totals 15 residues. V was pared by 0 bases and J by 5 bases, with 13 bases between. Germline CDR1 reads SGHNT; CDR2 reads YENEEA. This clone was counted a single time. Its antigen is unknown. TCRdb's table, derived via immunoSEQ multiplex PCR, lists solely in-frame clones and lacks some. The table lists fewer than 70,000 clones, around 82% of them singletons, with 5.2% in the top ten. Unstimulated regulatory T cells (CD4+CD25+CD127-), CD4+CD25- non-regulatory cells, CD4 and CD8 cells were FACS-sorted from thawed PBMCs. This chain uses TRBV11-3 with TRBJ1-1, with TRBD1 as a possible D gene (6 bases). This receptor was identified in a human donor in good health. Sequenced material: CD4+ T cells from blood. The CDR3 loop reads CASSLEGAIRTEAFF. In DNA form, the CDR3 reads TGTGCCAGCAGCTTAGAGGGGGCGATAAGGACTGAAGCTTTCTTT.